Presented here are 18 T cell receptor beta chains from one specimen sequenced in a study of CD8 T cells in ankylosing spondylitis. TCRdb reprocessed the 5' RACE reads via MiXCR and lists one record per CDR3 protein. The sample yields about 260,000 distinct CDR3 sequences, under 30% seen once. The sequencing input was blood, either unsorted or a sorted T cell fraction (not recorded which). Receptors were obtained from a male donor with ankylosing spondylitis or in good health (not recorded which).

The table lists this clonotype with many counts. The CDR3 nucleotides are TGTGCCAGTAGAAAGGGTGAGCGGGAGCTGTTTTTT. Amino acid sequence: CASRKGERELFF. V and J are TRBV19 and TRBJ2-2; no clear D. With 6 bases removed from V and 9 bases from J, the gap between germline ends came to 11 bases. From germline, CDR1 is LNHDA and CDR2 SQIVND (reference sequence). This CDR3 comprises 12 residues.

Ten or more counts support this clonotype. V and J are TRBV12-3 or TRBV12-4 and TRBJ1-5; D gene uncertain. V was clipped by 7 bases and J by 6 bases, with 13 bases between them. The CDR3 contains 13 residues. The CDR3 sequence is CASTEPEGQPQHF. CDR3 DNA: TGTGCCAGCACCGAACCCGAAGGTCAGCCCCAGCATTTT.

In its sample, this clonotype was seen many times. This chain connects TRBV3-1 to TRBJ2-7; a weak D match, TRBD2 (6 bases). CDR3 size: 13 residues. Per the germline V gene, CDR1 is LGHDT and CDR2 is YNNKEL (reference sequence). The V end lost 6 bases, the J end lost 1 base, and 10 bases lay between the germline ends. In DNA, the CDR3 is TGTGCCAGCAGTGAACTAGCTTCCTACGAGCAGTACTTC. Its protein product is CASSELASYEQYF.

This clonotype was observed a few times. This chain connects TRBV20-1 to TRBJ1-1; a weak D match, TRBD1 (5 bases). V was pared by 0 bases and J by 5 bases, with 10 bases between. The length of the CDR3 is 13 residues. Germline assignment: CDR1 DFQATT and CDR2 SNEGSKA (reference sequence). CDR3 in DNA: TGCAGTGCTAGAGATACTAGGGGAACTGAAGCTTTCTTT. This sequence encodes CSARDTRGTEAFF.

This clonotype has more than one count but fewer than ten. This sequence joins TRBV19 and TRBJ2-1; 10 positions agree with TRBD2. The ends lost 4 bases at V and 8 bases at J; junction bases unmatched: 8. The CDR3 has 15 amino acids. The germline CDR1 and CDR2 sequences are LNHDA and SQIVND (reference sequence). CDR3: CASSSTASGGDEQFF. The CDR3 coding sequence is TGTGCCAGTAGTAGTACGGCTAGCGGGGGTGATGAGCAGTTCTTC.

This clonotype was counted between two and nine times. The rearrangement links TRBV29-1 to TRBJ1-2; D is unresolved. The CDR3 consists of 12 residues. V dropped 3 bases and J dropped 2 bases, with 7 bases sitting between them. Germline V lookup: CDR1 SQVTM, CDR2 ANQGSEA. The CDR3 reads CSVETPNYGYTF. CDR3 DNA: TGCAGCGTTGAGACCCCGAACTATGGCTACACCTTC.

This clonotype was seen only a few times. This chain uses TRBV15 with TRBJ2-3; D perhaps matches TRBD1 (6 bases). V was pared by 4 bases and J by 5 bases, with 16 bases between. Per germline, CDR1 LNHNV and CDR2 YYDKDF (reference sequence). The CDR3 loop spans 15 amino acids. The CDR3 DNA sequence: TGTGCCACCAGCACCGGACAGAGGAAAGGAGATACGCAGTATTTT. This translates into CATSTGQRKGDTQYF.

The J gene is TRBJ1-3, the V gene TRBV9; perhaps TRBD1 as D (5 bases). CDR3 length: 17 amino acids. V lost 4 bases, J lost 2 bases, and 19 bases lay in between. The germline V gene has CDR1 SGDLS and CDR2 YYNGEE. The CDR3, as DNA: TGTGCCAGCAGCTCCACCGGCGGGGCAGACCCTGGAAACACCATATATTTT. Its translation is CASSSTGGADPGNTIYF.

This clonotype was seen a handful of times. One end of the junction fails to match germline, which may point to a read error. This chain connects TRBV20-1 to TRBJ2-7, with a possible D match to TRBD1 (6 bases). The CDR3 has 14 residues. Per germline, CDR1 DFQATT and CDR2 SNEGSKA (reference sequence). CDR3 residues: CSARGFRGGGEQYF. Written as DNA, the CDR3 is TGCAGTGCCAGAGGTTTCAGGGGCGGCGGCGAGCAGTACTTC.

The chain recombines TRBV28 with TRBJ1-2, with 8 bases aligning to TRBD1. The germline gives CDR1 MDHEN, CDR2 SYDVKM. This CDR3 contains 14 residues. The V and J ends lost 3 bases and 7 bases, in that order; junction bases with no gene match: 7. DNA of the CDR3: TGTGCCAGCAGTTTCCCCGGACAGGGACGTGGCTACACCTTC. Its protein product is CASSFPGQGRGYTF.

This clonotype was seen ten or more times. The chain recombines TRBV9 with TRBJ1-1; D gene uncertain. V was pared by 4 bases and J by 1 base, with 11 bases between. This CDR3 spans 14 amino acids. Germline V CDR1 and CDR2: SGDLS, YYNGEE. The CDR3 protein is CASSPRGRNTEAFF. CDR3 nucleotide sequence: TGTGCCAGCAGCCCTCGTGGGAGGAACACTGAAGCTTTCTTT.

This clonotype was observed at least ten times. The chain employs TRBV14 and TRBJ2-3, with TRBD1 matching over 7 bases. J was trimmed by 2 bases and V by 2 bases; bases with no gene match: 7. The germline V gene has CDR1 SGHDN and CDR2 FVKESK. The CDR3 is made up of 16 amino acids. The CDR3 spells CASSQTGDRITDTQYF. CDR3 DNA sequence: TGTGCCAGCAGCCAAACAGGGGACCGAATCACAGATACGCAGTATTTT.

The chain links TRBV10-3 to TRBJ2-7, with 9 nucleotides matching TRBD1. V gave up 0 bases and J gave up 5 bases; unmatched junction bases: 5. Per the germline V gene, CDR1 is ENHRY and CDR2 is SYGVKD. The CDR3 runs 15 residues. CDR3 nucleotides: TGTGCCATCAGTGAGTCGGCACAGGGGGCCAACGAGCAGTACTTC. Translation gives CAISESAQGANEQYF.

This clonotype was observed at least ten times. The CDR3 DNA follows: TGTGCCACCAGCGGGACAGGGGGAACAGATACGCAGTATTTT. Amino acids: CATSGTGGTDTQYF. J is TRBJ2-3 and V is TRBV24-1, with 11 bases identical to TRBD1. CDR3 length: 14 amino acids. The germline CDR1 and CDR2 sequences are KGHDR and SFDVKD. V gave up 7 bases and J gave up 3 bases; unmatched junction bases: 2.

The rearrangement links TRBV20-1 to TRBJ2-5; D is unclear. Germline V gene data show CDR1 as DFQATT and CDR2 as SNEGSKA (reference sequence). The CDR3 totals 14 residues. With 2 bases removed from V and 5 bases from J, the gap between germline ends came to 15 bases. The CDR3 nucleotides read TGCAGTGCTAGATCTGGGCCAGGACGGGAGACCCAGTACTTC. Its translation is CSARSGPGRETQYF.

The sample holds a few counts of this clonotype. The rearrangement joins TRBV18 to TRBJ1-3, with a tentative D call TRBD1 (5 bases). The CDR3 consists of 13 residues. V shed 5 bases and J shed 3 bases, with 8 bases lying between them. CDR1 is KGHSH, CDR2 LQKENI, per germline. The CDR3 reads CASSAGNGNTIYF. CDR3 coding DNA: TGTGCCAGCTCAGCAGGGAATGGAAACACCATATATTTT.

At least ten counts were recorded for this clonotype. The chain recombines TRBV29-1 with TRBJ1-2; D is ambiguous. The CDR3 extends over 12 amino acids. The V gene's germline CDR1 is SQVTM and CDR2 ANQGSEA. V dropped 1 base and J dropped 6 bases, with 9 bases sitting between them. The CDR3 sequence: CSVEGGSHGYTF. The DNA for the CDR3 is TGCAGCGTTGAAGGCGGCTCACATGGCTACACCTTC. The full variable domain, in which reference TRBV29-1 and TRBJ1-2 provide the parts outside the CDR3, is SAVISQKPSRDICQRGTSLTIQCQVDSQVTMMFWYRQQPGQSLTLIATANQGSEATYESGFVIDKFPISRPNLTFSTLTVSNMSPEDSSIYLCSVEGGSHGYTFGSGTRLTVV.

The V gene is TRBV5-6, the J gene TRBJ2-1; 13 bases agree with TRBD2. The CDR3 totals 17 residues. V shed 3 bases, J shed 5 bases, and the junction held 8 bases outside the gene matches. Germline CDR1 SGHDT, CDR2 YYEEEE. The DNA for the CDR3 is TGTGCCAGCAGCTCCCTGGGACTAGCGGGGAGACACAATGAGCAGTTCTTC. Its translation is CASSSLGLAGRHNEQFF.